This T cell receptor (beta chain) emerged from a study of regulatory T cells in long-lasting Graves disease listed by TCRdb under 2021. For the wider study: Antithyroid drugs had been taken for less than 3 months by newly diagnosed Graves' disease patients. This study used TCR sequencing and RNA sequencing of peripheral blood to compare persistent Graves' disease patients against newly diagnosed Graves' disease patients. The study was registered as a clinical trial and conducted in China. TCR sequencing covered approximately 13 persistent and around 20 newly diagnosed Graves' disease patients, around 33 samples in total.

The method behind the library was multiplex PCR. TCRdb records Illumina HiSeq 4000 as the sequencer. CDR3 regions were amplified by Arm-PCR with iRepertoire HTBI primers to construct TCR beta libraries. PCR products were gel purified before sequencing. Per the original workflow: A total of around 59 TRBV and approximately 13 TRBJ segments were identified across samples and were used for gene usage analysis of CDR3 amino acid clonotypes. Filtered high-quality paired reads were merged into contigs using COPE and FqMerger. Contigs were aligned with BLAST to IMGT TRBV, TRBD and TRBJ reference genes, and CDR3 was defined per IMGT. Clonotypes above 0.1% frequency were classified as highly expanded clones. Repertoire diversity was measured by Shannon entropy, and V-J evenness by the Gini coefficient. A clonotype was considered public if more than one individual shared it. The public sequencing data were trimmed at Q25 with fastp and processed into clonotypes with MiXCR by TCRdb, which kept only in-frame beta chains. Entries that share a CDR3 protein sequence are merged under the most common genes and DNA. The V and J calls were determined by TCRdb, not by the authors. The sample table lists about 540,000 distinct CDR3 sequences, roughly 14% of them with a count of one. 10% of the sample belongs to the ten largest clones.

The CDR3 runs 16 residues from the cysteine to the phenylalanine. Of all the DNA, just the CDR3 is kept, 48 bases in frame from base 1. For CDR1 and CDR2, the germline V gene lists SGHTA and FQGNSA. Trimming accounts for 4 bases at V and 4 bases at J, while the number of junction bases matched to no gene is 5. Study-level results and caveats: Patients with persistent disease shared more public clonotypes (roughly 2,900) than newly diagnosed patients did (around 1,000). Persistent Graves' disease patients showed lower TCR Shannon entropy and fewer highly expanded clones than newly diagnosed patients, suggesting clonal expansion. Because the primary lesion, thyroid tissue, could not be accessed, the study looked at peripheral blood alone. The authors acknowledged the small sample size as a limitation that may reduce accuracy. Sequencing and analysis were restricted to the TCR beta chain. TRBV28, TRBJ1-2 and TRBJ2-5 were preferentially used in persistent disease, while TRBV20-1 and TRBJ2-1 were favored in newly diagnosed disease.

Reading the label with the study, this specimen's time point is: newly diagnosed GD, antithyroid drugs for less than 3 months. RNA was extracted from PBMCs in TRIzol for both TCR sequencing and RNA sequencing. Graves' disease was diagnosed according to American Thyroid Association guidelines. Patients were recruited from an endocrinology department in Xi'an, China. Each patient gave approximately 9.7 milliliters of peripheral blood, collected in an EDTA anticoagulant tube. Ficoll Paque Plus density gradient separation was used to isolate PBMCs, and no further T cell sorting was done. RNA quality was checked with an Agilent 2100 Bioanalyzer and agarose gel, and concentration with a NanoDrop 2000. This clonotype was seen many times. It lacks a known antigen. Base qualities are missing; no much larger clone stands one base away. The data also belong to a second study, concerning T cells in Graves' hyperthyroidism and ophthalmopathy. Per the second study: Graves' hyperthyroidism was defined as stable when no progression to ophthalmopathy occurred over 18 months of follow-up. Hyperthyroidism patients were aged 18 to 65 years and newly diagnosed, with disease duration of less than 2 months. The study excluded patients with uncontrolled infections, other autoimmune diseases, pregnancy or lactation. Diagnoses were based on clinical symptoms, serum thyroxine and TRAb, thyroid ultrasound and orbital computed tomography. A first-round RT-PCR of the TCR CDR3 used the HTBI primer set with the Qiagen OneStep RT-PCR kit. Most expanded thyroid clonotypes (frequency above 0.001) were also found in blood, which suggests that blood repertoires may mirror thyroid immune responses. Ophthalmopathy was separated from stable hyperthyroidism by a 13 V-J signature model, with over 85% sensitivity and about 81% specificity obtained in cross-validation and 80%/75% obtained in testing. In validation, the model predicted progression to ophthalmopathy with approximately 70% sensitivity and 72% to 75% specificity, a median of around 6.6 months before onset. TCR V-J signatures able to tell the groups apart were searched for in a discovery cohort of 100 patients, of whom 43 had Graves' ophthalmopathy and around 57 had stable Graves' hyperthyroidism. Prospective prediction of ophthalmopathy was tested in an independent validation cohort of fewer than 20 hyperthyroidism patients and 15 to 17 patients who later progressed to ophthalmopathy. The 75 to 100 discovery patients were randomly divided into training and test sets at a 7:3 ratio. The study also compared thyroid tissue and blood T-cell repertoires from 5 to 7 Graves' hyperthyroidism patients. Once sampling was done, hyperthyroidism patients were given methimazole at a starting dose of 30 mg daily, whereas ophthalmopathy patients were given high-dose intravenous methylprednisolone. Libraries were constructed in a second round of multiplex PCR, after which size selection and purification were carried out. Sequencing of the libraries was done on an Illumina HiSeq2000 using paired-end 100 bp reads. SOAPnuke was used to process the raw data, with reads discarded if the reads contained adapters or uncalled bases, had a mean Phred below 15, or lacked an exact constant-primer or identifier match. COPE v1.2.5 was used to merge high-quality paired reads, and clonotypes were defined as unique nucleotide sequences. Clonotypes were aligned to IMGT TRBV, TRBD and TRBJ reference segments using MiTCR v1.1. Only V-J combinations with frequency above 0.0001, covering about 99% of repertoires, were analysed. The TCS score was defined as the ratio of F50 (clonal expansion) to E x V (chaos), calculated using BLOSUM62-based TCRdist between CDR3 peptides within each V-J. Welch's t-statistics and random forest reduced roughly 530 V-J features to 13, which were used in a naive Bayes classifier (R e1071). Sample size was not statistically predetermined, and investigators were not blinded to group allocation. According to the paper, TCR Vbeta CDR3 sequencing was carried out on approximately 140 peripheral blood samples, which came from fewer than 50 ophthalmopathy, under 80 hyperthyroidism and approximately 17 progressor patients.

Here the chain combines TRBV7-2 and TRBJ2-7, with TRBD2 identical over 15 junction bases. Sequencing was performed on peripheral blood mononuclear cells (PBMCs), taken at new diagnosis, from a patient treated with antithyroid drugs. The clonotype was recovered from a man younger than 45 with Graves disease. Donor details come from another sample of the same person, matched by shared clones. The base sequence is TGTGCCAGCAGCTCTACAGGACTAGCGGGAGGGTACGAGCAGTACTTC. It encodes CASSSTGLAGGYEQYF.